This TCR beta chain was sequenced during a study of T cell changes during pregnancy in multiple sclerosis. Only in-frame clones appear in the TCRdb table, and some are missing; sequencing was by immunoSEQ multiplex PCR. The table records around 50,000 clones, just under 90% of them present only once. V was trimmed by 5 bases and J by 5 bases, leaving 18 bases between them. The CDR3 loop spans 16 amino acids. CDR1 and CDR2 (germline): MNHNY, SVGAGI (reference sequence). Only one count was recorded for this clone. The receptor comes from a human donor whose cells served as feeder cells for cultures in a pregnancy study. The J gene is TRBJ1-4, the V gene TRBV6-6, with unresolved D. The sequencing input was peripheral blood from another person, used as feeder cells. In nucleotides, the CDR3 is TGTGCCAGCAGTCACCCTCGGAGGAGTTCGAATGAAAAACTGTTTTTT. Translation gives CASSHPRRSSNEKLFF.